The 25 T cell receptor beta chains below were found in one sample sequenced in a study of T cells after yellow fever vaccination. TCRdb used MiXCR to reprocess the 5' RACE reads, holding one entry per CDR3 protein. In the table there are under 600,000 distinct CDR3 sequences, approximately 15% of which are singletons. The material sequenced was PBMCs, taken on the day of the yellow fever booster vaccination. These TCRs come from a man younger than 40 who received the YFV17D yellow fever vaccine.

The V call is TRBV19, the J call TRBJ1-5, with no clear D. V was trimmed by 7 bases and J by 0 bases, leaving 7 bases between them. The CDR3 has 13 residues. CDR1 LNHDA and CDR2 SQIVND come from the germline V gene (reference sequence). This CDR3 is CASTHYSNQPQHF. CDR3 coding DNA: TGTGCCAGTACTCATTATAGCAATCAGCCCCAGCATTTT.

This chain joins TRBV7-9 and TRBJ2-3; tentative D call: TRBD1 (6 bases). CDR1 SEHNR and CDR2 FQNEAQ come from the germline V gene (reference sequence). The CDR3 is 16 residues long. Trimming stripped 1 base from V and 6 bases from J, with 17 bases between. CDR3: CASSLGGLHRDDTQYF. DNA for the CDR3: TGTGCCAGCAGCTTAGGGGGATTACACAGGGATGATACGCAGTATTTT.

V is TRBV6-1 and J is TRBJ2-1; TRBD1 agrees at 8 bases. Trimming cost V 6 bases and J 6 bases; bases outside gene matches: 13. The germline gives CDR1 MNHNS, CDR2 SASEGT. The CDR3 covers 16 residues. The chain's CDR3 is CASRPDPGQVFNEQFF. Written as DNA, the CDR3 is TGTGCCAGCAGACCAGACCCGGGACAGGTTTTCAATGAGCAGTTCTTC.

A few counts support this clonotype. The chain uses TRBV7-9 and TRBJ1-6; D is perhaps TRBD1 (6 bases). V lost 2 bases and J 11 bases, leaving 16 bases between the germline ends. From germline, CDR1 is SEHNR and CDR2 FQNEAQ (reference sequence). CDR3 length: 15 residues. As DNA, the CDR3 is TGTGCCAGCAGCTTAACGCTGGGACACCCACCACCCCTCCACTTT. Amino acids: CASSLTLGHPPPLHF.

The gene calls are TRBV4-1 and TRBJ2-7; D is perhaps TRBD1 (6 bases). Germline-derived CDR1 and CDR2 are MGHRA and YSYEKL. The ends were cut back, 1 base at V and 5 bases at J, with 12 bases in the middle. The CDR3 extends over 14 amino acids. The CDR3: CASSQVGGANEQYF. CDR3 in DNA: TGCGCCAGCAGCCAAGTTGGGGGCGCGAACGAGCAGTACTTC.

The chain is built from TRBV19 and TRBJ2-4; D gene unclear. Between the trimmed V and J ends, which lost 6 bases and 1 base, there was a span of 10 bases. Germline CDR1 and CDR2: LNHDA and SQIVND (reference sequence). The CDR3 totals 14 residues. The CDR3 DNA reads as TGTGCCAGTAGCTTCGACGGGGCCAAAAACATTCAGTACTTC. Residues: CASSFDGAKNIQYF.

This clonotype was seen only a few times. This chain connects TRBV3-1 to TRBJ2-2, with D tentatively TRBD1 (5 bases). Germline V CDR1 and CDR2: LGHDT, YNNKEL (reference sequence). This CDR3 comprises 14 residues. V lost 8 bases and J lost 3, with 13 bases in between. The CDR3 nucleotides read TGTGCCAGCGCCCTAGGGGCGGACACCGGGGAGCTGTTTTTT. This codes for CASALGADTGELFF. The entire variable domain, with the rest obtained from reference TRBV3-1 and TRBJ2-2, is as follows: DTAVSQTPKYLVTQMGNDKSIKCEQNLGHDTMYWYKQDSKKFLKIMFSYNNKELIINETVPNRFSPKSPDKAHLNLHINSLELGDSAVYFCASALGADTGELFFGEGSRLTVL.

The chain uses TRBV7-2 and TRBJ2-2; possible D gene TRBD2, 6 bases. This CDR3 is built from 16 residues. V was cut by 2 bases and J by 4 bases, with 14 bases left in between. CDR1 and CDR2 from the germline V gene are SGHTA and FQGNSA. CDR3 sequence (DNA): TGTGCCAGCAGCTTAACCGGGACTCGGAGCACCGGGGAGCTGTTTTTT. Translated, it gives CASSLTGTRSTGELFF.

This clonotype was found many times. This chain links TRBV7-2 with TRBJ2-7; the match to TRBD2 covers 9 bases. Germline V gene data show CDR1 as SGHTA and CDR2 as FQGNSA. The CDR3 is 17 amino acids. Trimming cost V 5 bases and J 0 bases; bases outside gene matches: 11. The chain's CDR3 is CASSDPAGGTSSYEQYF. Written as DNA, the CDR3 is TGTGCCAGCAGCGACCCAGCGGGAGGAACTTCCTCCTACGAGCAGTACTTC.

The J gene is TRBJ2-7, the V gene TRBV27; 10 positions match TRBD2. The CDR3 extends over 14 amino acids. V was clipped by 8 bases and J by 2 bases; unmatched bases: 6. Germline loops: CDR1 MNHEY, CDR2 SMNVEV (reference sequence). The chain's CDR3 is CASRTLAGAYEQYF. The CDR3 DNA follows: TGTGCCAGCCGAACCCTAGCGGGAGCCTACGAGCAGTACTTC.

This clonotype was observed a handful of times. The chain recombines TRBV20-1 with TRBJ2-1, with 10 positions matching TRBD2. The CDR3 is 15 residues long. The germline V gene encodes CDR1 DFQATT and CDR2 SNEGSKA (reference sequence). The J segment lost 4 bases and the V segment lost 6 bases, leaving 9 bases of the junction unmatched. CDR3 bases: TGCAGTGCCCCCGGGGTAGCGGGAGGTTACAATGAGCAGTTCTTC. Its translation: CSAPGVAGGYNEQFF.

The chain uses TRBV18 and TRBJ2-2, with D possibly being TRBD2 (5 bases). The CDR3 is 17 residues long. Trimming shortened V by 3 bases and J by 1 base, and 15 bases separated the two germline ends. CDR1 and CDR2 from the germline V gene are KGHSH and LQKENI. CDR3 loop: CASSPVSGRENTGELFF. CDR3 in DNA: TGTGCCAGCTCACCTGTTTCTGGACGGGAGAACACCGGGGAGCTGTTTTTT.

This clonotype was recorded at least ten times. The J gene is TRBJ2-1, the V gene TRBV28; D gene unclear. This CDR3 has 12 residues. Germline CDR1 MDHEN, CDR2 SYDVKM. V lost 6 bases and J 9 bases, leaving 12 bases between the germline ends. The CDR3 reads CASRLGRGEQFF. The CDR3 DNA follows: TGTGCCAGCAGACTCGGCCGCGGTGAGCAGTTCTTC.

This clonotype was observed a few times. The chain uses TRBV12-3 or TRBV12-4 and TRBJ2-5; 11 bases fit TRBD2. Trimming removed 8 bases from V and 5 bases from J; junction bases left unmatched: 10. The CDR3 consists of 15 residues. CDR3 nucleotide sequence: TGTGCCAGCCAAGATAGCGGGAGGGGGTGGGAGACCCAGTACTTC. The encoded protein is CASQDSGRGWETQYF.

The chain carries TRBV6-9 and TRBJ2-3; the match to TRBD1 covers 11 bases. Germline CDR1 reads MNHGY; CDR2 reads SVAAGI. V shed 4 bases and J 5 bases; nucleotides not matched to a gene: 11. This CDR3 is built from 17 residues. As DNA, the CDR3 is TGTGCCAGCAGTTTGCCCTTTACGGGACAGGGGGGAGATACGCAGTATTTT. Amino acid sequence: CASSLPFTGQGGDTQYF.

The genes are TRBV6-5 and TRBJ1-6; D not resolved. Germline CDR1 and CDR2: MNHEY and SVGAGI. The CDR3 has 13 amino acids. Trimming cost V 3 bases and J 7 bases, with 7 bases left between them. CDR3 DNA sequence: TGTGCCAGCAGTTATTCCATCAATTCACCCCTCCACTTT. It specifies CASSYSINSPLHF.

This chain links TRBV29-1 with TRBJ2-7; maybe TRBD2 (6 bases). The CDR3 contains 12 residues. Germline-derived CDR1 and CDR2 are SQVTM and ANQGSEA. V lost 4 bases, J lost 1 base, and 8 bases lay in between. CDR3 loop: CSVGRGSYEQYF. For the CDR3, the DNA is TGCAGCGTTGGGAGGGGTTCCTACGAGCAGTACTTC.

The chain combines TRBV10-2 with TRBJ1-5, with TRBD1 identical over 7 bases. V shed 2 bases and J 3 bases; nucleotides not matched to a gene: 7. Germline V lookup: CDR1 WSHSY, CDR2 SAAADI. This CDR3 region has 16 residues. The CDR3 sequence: CASSEVAGGFNQPQHF. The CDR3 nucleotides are TGCGCCAGCAGTGAGGTGGCAGGGGGTTTCAATCAGCCCCAGCATTTT.

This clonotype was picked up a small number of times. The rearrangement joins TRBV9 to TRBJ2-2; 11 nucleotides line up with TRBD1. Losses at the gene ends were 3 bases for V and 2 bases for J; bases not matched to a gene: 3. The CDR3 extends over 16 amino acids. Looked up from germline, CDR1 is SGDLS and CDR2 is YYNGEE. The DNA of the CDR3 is TGTGCCAGCAGCGCAGGACAGGGGGCTAACACCGGGGAGCTGTTTTTT. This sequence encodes CASSAGQGANTGELFF.

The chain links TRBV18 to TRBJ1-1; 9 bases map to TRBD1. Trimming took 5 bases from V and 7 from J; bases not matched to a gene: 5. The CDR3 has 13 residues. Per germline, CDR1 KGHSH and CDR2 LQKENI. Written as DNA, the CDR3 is TGTGCCAGCTCAAATACAGGGGGCGGTGAAGCTTTCTTT. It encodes CASSNTGGGEAFF.

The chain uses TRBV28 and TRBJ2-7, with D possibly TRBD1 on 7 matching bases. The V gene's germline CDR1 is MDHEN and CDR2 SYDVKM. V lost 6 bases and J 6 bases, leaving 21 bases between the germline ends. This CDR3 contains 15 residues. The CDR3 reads CASRGGGGASVEQYF. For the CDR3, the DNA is TGTGCCAGCAGAGGAGGAGGGGGCGCGTCGGTCGAGCAGTACTTC.

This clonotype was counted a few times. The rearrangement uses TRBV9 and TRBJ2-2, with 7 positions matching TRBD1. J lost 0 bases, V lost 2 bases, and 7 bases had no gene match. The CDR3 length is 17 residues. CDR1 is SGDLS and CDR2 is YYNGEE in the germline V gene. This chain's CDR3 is CASSVRVQGANTGELFF. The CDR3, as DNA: TGTGCCAGCAGCGTTAGAGTCCAGGGGGCGAACACCGGGGAGCTGTTTTTT.

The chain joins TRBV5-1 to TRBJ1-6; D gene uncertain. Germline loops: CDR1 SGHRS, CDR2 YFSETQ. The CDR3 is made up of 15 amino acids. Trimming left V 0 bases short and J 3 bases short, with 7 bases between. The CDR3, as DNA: TGCGCCAGCAGCTTGGGCGATAACTATAATTCACCCCTCCACTTT. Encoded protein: CASSLGDNYNSPLHF.

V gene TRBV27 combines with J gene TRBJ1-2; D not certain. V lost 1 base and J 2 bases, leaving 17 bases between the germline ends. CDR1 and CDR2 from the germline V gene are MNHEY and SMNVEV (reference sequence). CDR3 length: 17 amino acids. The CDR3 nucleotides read TGTGCCAGCAGTTTATTGTCCCCGGGCAGCCCGAACTATGGCTACACCTTC. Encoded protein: CASSLLSPGSPNYGYTF.

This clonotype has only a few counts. The CDR3: CAISARLGSTDTQYF. DNA of the CDR3: TGTGCCATCAGTGCTCGGTTGGGATCTACAGATACGCAGTATTTT. This chain connects TRBV10-3 to TRBJ2-3; the D is unclear. This CDR3 comprises 15 residues. Germline V gene sequence: CDR1 ENHRY, CDR2 SYGVKD. The V end lost 4 bases, the J end lost 3 bases, and 14 bases lay between the germline ends.